This T cell receptor beta chain derives from a study of T-cell memory formation after mild COVID-19. Findings and caveats of the study: Cross-reactive memory apparently joined, as some responding clones appeared in pre-infection memory. Clones contracting day 15 to 85 were balanced CD4/CD8; later expanders leaned CD4+.

With regard to this clonotype: Antigen unknown.

TCRdb reprocessed the 5' RACE reads with MiXCR, giving one entry per CDR3 protein. The sample shows a few hundred thousand distinct CDR3 sequences, about a sixth of them seen only once. Germline V gene data show CDR1 as SGHVS and CDR2 as FQNEAQ. V was shortened by 5 bases and J by 4 bases, with 15 bases between the two germline ends. CDR3 length equals 15 residues. The receptor comes from a man aged 18 to 30 who had mild COVID-19 (a few samples of this study predate the infection). Cell type and time point are not known. Material: PBMCs or a T cell subset sorted from them (not recorded which). V gene TRBV7-8 combines with J gene TRBJ2-1; D tentatively reads TRBD1 or TRBD2 (6 bases each). Here the CDR3 reads CASSRGQSNYNEQFF. CDR3 nucleotides: TGTGCCAGCAGCCGGGGGCAGAGTAATTACAATGAGCAGTTCTTC.